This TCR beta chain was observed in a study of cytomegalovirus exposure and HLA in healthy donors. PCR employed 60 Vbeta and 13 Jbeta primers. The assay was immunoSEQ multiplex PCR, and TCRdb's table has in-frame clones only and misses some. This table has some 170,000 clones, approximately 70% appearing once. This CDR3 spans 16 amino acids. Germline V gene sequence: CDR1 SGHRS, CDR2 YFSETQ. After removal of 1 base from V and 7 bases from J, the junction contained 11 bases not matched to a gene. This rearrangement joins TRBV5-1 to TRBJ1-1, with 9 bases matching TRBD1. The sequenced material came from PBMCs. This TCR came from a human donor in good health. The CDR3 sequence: CASSLSSGQGRNEAFF. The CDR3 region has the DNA TGCGCCAGCAGCTTGAGTTCGGGACAGGGTCGGAATGAAGCTTTCTTT.